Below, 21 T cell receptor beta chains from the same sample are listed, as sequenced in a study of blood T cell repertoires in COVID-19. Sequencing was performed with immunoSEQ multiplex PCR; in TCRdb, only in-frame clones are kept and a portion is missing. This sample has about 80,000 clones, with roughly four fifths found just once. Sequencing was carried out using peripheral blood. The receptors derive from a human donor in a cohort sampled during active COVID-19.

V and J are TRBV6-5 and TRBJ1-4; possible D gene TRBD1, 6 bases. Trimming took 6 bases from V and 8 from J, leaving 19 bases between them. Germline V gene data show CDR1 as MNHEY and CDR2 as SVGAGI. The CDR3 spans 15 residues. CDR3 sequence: CASRHRTVGAEKLFF. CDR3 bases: TGTGCCAGCAGACACCGGACAGTTGGAGCGGAAAAACTGTTTTTT.

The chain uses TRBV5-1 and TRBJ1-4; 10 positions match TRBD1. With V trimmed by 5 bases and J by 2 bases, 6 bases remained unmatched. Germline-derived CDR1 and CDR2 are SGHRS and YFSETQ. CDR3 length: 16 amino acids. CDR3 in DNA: TGCGCCAGCAGGCCGACAGGGGGCTACACTAATGAAAAACTGTTTTTT. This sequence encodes CASRPTGGYTNEKLFF.

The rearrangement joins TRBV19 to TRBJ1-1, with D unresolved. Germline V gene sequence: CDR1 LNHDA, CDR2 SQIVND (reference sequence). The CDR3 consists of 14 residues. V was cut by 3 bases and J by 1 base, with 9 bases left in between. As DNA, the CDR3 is TGTGCCAGTAGTATTCCCCCCTGGAACACTGAAGCTTTCTTT. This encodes CASSIPPWNTEAFF.

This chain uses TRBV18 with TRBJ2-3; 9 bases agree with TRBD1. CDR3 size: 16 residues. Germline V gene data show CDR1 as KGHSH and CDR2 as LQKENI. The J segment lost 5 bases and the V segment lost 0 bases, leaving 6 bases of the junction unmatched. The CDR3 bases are TGTGCCAGCTCACCACCGTCACAGGGGGCAAGAGATACGCAGTATTTT. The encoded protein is CASSPPSQGARDTQYF. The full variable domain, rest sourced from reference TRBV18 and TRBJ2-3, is NAGVMQNPRHLVRRRGQEARLRCSPMKGHSHVYWYRQLPEEGLKFMVYLQKENIIDESGMPKERFSAEFPKEGPSILRIQQVVRGDSAAYFCASSPPSQGARDTQYFGPGTRLTVL.

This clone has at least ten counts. The CDR3 loop reads CASSPGQGRLDTEAFF. The DNA of the CDR3 is TGTGCCAGCAGTCCGGGACAGGGGAGGTTGGACACTGAAGCTTTCTTT. This chain joins TRBV5-6 and TRBJ1-1; 10 positions agree with TRBD1. Trimming took 5 bases from V and 3 from J; bases not matched to a gene: 10. Germline V gives CDR1 SGHDT, CDR2 YYEEEE. The CDR3 consists of 16 residues.

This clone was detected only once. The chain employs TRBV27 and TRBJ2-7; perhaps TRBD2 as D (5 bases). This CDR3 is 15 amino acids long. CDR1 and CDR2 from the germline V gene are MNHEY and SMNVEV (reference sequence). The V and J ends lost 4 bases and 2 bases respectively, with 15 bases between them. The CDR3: CASSSTTPGAYEQYF. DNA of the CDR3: TGTGCCAGCAGTTCCACAACCCCCGGGGCCTACGAGCAGTACTTC.

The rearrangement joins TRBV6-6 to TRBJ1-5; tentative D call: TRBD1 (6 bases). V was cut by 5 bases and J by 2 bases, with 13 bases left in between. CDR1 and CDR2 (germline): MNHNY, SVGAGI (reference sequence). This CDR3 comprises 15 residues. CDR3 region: CASSLQQGGNQPQHF. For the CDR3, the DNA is TGTGCCAGCAGTCTCCAACAGGGTGGCAATCAGCCCCAGCATTTT.

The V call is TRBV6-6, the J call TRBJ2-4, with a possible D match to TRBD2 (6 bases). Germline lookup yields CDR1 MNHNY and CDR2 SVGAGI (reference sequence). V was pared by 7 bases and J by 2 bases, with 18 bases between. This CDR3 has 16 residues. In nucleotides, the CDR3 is TGTGCCAGCATCGGAGCTGGGGGGACGCCCAAAAACATTCAGTACTTC. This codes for CASIGAGGTPKNIQYF.

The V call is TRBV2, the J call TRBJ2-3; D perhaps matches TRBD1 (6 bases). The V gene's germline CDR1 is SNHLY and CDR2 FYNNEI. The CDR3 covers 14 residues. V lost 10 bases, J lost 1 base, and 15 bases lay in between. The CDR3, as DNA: TGTGCCACCTCGCTTTGGGGGCGCACAGATACGCAGTATTTT. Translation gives CATSLWGRTDTQYF.

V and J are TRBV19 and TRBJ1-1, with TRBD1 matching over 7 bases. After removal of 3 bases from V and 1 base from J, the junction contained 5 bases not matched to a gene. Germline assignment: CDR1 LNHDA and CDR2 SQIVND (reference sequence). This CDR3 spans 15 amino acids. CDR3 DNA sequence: TGTGCCAGTAGTATCAGGACAGGCCCGAACACTGAAGCTTTCTTT. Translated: CASSIRTGPNTEAFF.

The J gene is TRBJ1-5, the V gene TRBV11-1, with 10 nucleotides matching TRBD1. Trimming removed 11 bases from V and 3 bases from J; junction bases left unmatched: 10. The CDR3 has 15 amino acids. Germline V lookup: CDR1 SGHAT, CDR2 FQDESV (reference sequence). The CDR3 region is CASAPGTGANQPQHF. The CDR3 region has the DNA TGTGCCTCCGCCCCCGGGACAGGGGCCAATCAGCCCCAGCATTTT.

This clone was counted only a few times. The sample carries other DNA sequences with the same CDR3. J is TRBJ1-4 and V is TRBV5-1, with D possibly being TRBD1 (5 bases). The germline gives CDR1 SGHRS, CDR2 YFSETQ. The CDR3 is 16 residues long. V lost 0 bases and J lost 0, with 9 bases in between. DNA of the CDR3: TGCGCCAGCAGCTTGGGACAGCCTTCAACTAATGAAAAACTGTTTTTT. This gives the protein CASSLGQPSTNEKLFF.

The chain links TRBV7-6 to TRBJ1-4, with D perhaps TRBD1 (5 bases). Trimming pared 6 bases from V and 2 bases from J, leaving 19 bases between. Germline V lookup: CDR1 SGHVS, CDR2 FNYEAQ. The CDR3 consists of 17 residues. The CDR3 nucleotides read TGTGCCAGCAGTTCACGGACATCCGGCATTACTAATGAAAAACTGTTTTTT. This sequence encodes CASSSRTSGITNEKLFF.

CDR3 DNA: TGTGCCAGCAGTTTTGGAGAGTTAGGTGAGCAGTTCTTC. This sequence encodes CASSFGELGEQFF. This chain connects TRBV12-3 or TRBV12-4 to TRBJ2-1; D unclear. The length of the CDR3 is 13 residues. The V end lost 3 bases, the J end lost 9 bases, and 12 bases lay between the germline ends.

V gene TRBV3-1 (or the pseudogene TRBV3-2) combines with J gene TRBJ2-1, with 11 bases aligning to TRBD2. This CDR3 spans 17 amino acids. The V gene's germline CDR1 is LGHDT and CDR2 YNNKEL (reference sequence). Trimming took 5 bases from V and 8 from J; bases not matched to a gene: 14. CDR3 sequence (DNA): TGTGCCAGCAGCTACGGGATAGCGGGGGGGACATCGCATGAGCAGTTCTTC. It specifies CASSYGIAGGTSHEQFF.

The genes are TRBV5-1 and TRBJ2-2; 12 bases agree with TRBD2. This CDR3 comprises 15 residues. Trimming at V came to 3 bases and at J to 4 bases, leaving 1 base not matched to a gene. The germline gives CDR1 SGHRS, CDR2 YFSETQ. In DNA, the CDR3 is TGCGCCAGCAGCTCGGGACTAGCGGGCACCGGGGAGCTGTTTTTT. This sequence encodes CASSSGLAGTGELFF.

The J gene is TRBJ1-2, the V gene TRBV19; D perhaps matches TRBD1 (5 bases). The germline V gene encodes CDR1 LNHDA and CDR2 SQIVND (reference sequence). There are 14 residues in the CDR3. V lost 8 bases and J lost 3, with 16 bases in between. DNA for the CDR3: TGTGCCAGTCAGTCAGGGTTTTATGACTATGGCTACACCTTC. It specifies CASQSGFYDYGYTF.

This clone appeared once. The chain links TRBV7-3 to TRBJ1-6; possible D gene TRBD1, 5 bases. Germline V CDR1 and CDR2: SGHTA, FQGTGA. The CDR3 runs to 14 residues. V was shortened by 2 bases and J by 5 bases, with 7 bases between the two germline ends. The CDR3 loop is CASSLRGNNSPLHF. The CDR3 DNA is TGTGCCAGCAGCTTACGGGGGAATAATTCACCCCTCCACTTT.

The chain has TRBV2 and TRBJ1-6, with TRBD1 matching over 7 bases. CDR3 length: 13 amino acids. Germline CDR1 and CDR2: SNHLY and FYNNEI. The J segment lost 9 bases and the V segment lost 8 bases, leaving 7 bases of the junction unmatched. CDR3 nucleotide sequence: TGTGCCAGCGGGGGACAGCTACTTTCACCCCTCCACTTT. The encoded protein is CASGGQLLSPLHF.

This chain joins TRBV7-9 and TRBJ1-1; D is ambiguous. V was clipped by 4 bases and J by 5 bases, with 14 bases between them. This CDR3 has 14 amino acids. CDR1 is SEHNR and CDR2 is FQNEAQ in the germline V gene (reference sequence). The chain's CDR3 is CASSYGGVGTEAFF. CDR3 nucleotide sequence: TGTGCCAGCAGCTACGGCGGGGTCGGAACTGAAGCTTTCTTT.

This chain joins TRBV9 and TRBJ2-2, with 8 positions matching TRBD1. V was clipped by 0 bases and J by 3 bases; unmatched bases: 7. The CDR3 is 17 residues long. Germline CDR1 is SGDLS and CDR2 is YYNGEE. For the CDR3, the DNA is TGTGCCAGCAGCGTAGTGGATAAGGGACAGGACACCGGGGAGCTGTTTTTT. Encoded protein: CASSVVDKGQDTGELFF.